The 19 T cell receptor beta chains in this list originate from one sample, sequenced in a study of vaccination and CD4 T cells after COVID-19. These TCRs are of unknown antigen specificity. Time point indicated: late sampling 161 to 241 days after vaccination in three convalescent patients. Described treatment: roughly ten-day PBMC culture with coronavirus spike peptide pools or control peptides (ViraFEST assay). The Oncomine TCR Beta short-read assay generated sequence data from the DNA of cultured CD4+ T cells. TCRdb ran MiXCR on the PCR reads and lists one entry per CDR3 protein. The sample consists of roughly 20,000 distinct CDR3 sequences, around 37% of them appearing once. The sample was CD4+ T cells from blood, cultured in vitro, taken about 7 months after SARS-CoV-2 vaccination. Source of these receptors: a human donor who had recovered from COVID-19.

This rearrangement joins TRBV15 to TRBJ2-2, with D tentatively TRBD2 (5 bases). CDR1 is LNHNV and CDR2 is YYDKDF in the germline V gene (reference sequence). The V end lost 4 bases, the J end lost 7 bases, and 16 bases lay between the germline ends. This CDR3 spans 15 amino acids. The CDR3 sequence: CATSTPGRGLGELFF. CDR3 sequence (DNA): TGTGCCACCAGCACACCGGGAAGAGGGCTCGGGGAGCTGTTTTTT.

A few counts support this clonotype. This chain joins TRBV6-1 and TRBJ2-7; 12 bases fit TRBD2. The CDR3 is 16 amino acids. Germline V gives CDR1 MNHNS, CDR2 SASEGT. The trim removed 3 bases at V and 2 bases at J, leaving 5 bases unmatched. For the CDR3, the DNA is TGTGCCAGCAGTGAGTGGACTAGCGGGGTTACCTACGAGCAGTACTTC. Translating gives CASSEWTSGVTYEQYF.

The rearrangement joins TRBV7-2 to TRBJ1-6, with D hard to call. Trimming removed 5 bases from V and 4 bases from J, with 9 bases in between. The CDR3 length is 14 residues. Germline V lookup: CDR1 SGHTA, CDR2 FQGNSA. The CDR3 sequence: CASSPKPYNSPLHF. The CDR3 coding sequence is TGTGCCAGCAGCCCTAAGCCTTATAATTCACCCCTCCACTTT.

The V gene is TRBV19, the J gene TRBJ2-1; the D is unclear. CDR3 length equals 14 residues. The V and J ends lost 7 bases and 5 bases respectively, with 15 bases between them. Germline-derived CDR1 and CDR2 are LNHDA and SQIVND (reference sequence). CDR3 sequence reads: CASNSLNPDNEQFF. The CDR3 DNA is TGTGCCAGTAACTCGCTGAATCCCGACAATGAGCAGTTCTTC.

This chain links TRBV7-8 with TRBJ2-7; TRBD1 matches 9 bases. Trimming at V came to 4 bases and at J to 4 bases, leaving 5 bases not matched to a gene. This CDR3 is built from 14 residues. CDR1 is SGHVS and CDR2 is FQNEAQ in the germline V gene. CDR3 residues: CASSSDRGAYEQYF. The CDR3, as DNA: TGTGCCAGCAGCTCCGACAGGGGGGCTTACGAGCAGTACTTC. Full variable domain (outside the CDR3, taken from reference TRBV7-8 and TRBJ2-7): GAGVSQSPRYKVAKRGQDVALRCDPISGHVSLFWYQQALGQGPEFLTYFQNEAQLDKSGLPSDRFFAERPEGSVSTLKIQRTQQEDSAVYLCASSSDRGAYEQYFGPGTRLTVT.

This clonotype was observed a few times. The V gene is TRBV27, the J gene TRBJ2-3; D gene ambiguous. Per the germline V gene, CDR1 is MNHEY and CDR2 is SMNVEV (reference sequence). The CDR3 runs to 13 residues. V was clipped by 5 bases and J by 4 bases, with 10 bases between them. This chain's CDR3 is CASSRVGADTQYF. DNA of the CDR3: TGTGCCAGCAGTAGGGTTGGGGCAGATACGCAGTATTTT.

This clonotype was picked up a small number of times. CDR3 coding DNA: TGTGCCAGCAGTCACAGGGGGCTTTATGGCTACACCTTC. Translated, it gives CASSHRGLYGYTF. This chain connects TRBV27 to TRBJ1-2, with TRBD1 matching over 9 bases. This CDR3 is built from 13 residues. Trimming took 5 bases from V and 5 from J; bases not matched to a gene: 3. Per germline, CDR1 MNHEY and CDR2 SMNVEV (reference sequence).

The chain couples TRBV18 to TRBJ1-6, with 9 bases aligning to TRBD1. The CDR3 contains 15 residues. V shed 1 base, J shed 7 bases, and the junction held 2 bases outside the gene matches. Germline V gene data show CDR1 as KGHSH and CDR2 as LQKENI. The CDR3 DNA follows: TGTGCCAGCTCACCACGGACAGGGGAAAATTCACCCCTCCACTTT. Its translation: CASSPRTGENSPLHF.

The chain couples TRBV5-4 to TRBJ1-2; D is undetermined. The CDR3 loop spans 12 amino acids. Trimming stripped 4 bases from V and 2 bases from J, with 6 bases between. Germline loops: CDR1 SGHNT, CDR2 YYREEE (reference sequence). CDR3: CASSTANYGYTF. In nucleotides, the CDR3 is TGTGCCAGCAGCACAGCGAACTATGGCTACACCTTC. Full variable domain (rest looked up from reference TRBV5-4 and TRBJ1-2): ETGVTQSPTHLIKTRGQQVTLRCSSQSGHNTVSWYQQALGQGPQFIFQYYREEENGRGNFPPRFSGLQFPNYSSELNVNALELDDSALYLCASSTANYGYTFGSGTRLTVV.

This clonotype was seen a handful of times. The rearrangement joins TRBV6-1 to TRBJ1-6; D not resolved. The germline V gene has CDR1 MNHNS and CDR2 SASEGT. The CDR3 loop spans 16 amino acids. V gave up 7 bases and J gave up 0 bases, with 13 bases separating them. CDR3 bases: TGTGCCAGCACCCAACTGCAGAGCTCCTATAATTCACCCCTCCACTTT. Its protein product is CASTQLQSSYNSPLHF.

The chain couples TRBV7-3 to TRBJ2-5; D is ambiguous. CDR1 and CDR2 (germline): SGHTA, FQGTGA. This CDR3 is 13 amino acids long. V was shortened by 2 bases and J by 3 bases, with 7 bases between the two germline ends. CDR3 sequence (DNA): TGTGCCAGCAGCTTACAACCTGAAGAGACCCAGTACTTC. It encodes CASSLQPEETQYF.

The CDR3 DNA follows: TGCAGTGCTACAACGACAGACGAGGATCGAGAGACCCAGTACTTC. This codes for CSATTTDEDRETQYF. This chain uses TRBV20-1 with TRBJ2-5, with D possibly being TRBD1 (5 bases). The CDR3 totals 15 residues. Germline lookup yields CDR1 DFQATT and CDR2 SNEGSKA (reference sequence). Between the trimmed V and J ends, which lost 4 bases and 4 bases, there was a span of 19 bases.

The V and J genes are TRBV7-9 and TRBJ2-3; 7 bases are a match to TRBD1. Germline V gene sequence: CDR1 SEHNR, CDR2 FQNEAQ (reference sequence). This CDR3 is built from 14 residues. V was clipped by 3 bases and J by 0 bases; unmatched bases: 0. CDR3 nucleotides: TGTGCCAGCAGCTTGGACAGGAGCACAGATACGCAGTATTTT. Translating gives CASSLDRSTDTQYF.

V usage is TRBV6-1 and J usage is TRBJ2-2, with unresolved D. V lost 4 bases, J lost 4 bases, and 13 bases lay in between. Germline CDR1 is MNHNS and CDR2 is SASEGT. The CDR3 is 15 residues long. CDR3 in amino acids: CASSVSGSPTGELFF. CDR3 in DNA: TGTGCCAGCAGTGTTTCTGGCAGCCCCACCGGGGAGCTGTTTTTT.

The chain combines TRBV20-1 with TRBJ2-3; D gene uncertain. The CDR3 covers 13 residues. Germline lookup yields CDR1 DFQATT and CDR2 SNEGSKA (reference sequence). V was cut by 8 bases and J by 2 bases, with 14 bases left in between. This CDR3 reads CSPTWLSTDTQYF. In nucleotides, the CDR3 is TGCAGTCCGACCTGGCTTTCCACAGATACGCAGTATTTT.

This clonotype turned up a few times. The genes are TRBV2 and TRBJ1-1; D is unclear. V was cut by 0 bases and J by 2 bases, with 13 bases left in between. The CDR3 runs 16 residues. Looked up from germline, CDR1 is SNHLY and CDR2 is FYNNEI. The CDR3 DNA follows: TGTGCCAGCAGTGAAGCGCGGTTTATTCACAACACTGAAGCTTTCTTT. Protein sequence: CASSEARFIHNTEAFF.

The V gene is TRBV5-1, the J gene TRBJ2-5; D not resolved. The germline V and J ends were trimmed by 0 bases and 2 bases, with 2 bases remaining between them. Germline CDR1 is SGHRS and CDR2 is YFSETQ. This CDR3 region has 12 residues. The CDR3 protein is CASSLGQETQYF. The DNA for the CDR3 is TGCGCCAGCAGCTTGGGTCAAGAGACCCAGTACTTC. Full variable domain (remainder filled in from reference TRBV5-1 and TRBJ2-5): KAGVTQTPRYLIKTRGQQVTLSCSPISGHRSVSWYQQTPGQGLQFLFEYFSETQRNKGNFPGRFSGRQFSNSRSEMNVSTLELGDSALYLCASSLGQETQYFGPGTRLLVL.

This clonotype was seen a few times. This chain's CDR3 is CASRLAGVSEQFF. The CDR3, as DNA: TGTGCCAGCCGGCTAGCGGGAGTTTCTGAGCAGTTCTTC. This chain connects TRBV7-9 to TRBJ2-1; TRBD2 matches at 10 bases. Germline values: CDR1 SEHNR, CDR2 FQNEAQ (reference sequence). This CDR3 is built from 13 residues. J was trimmed by 9 bases and V by 8 bases; bases with no gene match: 7.

This clonotype was seen only a few times. V usage is TRBV6-1 and J usage is TRBJ2-3; 8 bases are shared with TRBD1. The CDR3 length is 16 residues. The V and J ends lost 5 bases and 2 bases, in that order; junction bases with no gene match: 9. Looked up from germline, CDR1 is MNHNS and CDR2 is SASEGT. The CDR3 DNA reads as TGTGCCAGCAGTCATGGACAGGGTGTTTCCACAGATACGCAGTATTTT. This translates into CASSHGQGVSTDTQYF.